This TCR beta chain was documented in a study of blood T cell repertoires in COVID-19. Using immunoSEQ multiplex PCR, the repertoire was profiled, and TCRdb retains in-frame clones only, with some absent. The sample gives about 170,000 clones, around 84% of which show up once; around 15% is in the top ten. V lost 6 bases to trimming and J lost 1 base, with 9 bases between them. The length of the CDR3 is 14 residues. Looked up from germline, CDR1 is SNHLY and CDR2 is FYNNEI. The material sequenced was peripheral blood. V is TRBV2 and J is TRBJ2-2; weak D call: TRBD1 (5 bases). This sequence was found in a woman aged 70-85 years with COVID-19, enrolled during active disease. The CDR3 protein is CASRGTGNTGELFF. CDR3 bases: TGTGCCAGCAGAGGCACAGGGAACACCGGGGAGCTGTTTTTT. Variable domain in full (rest from reference TRBV2 and TRBJ2-2): EPEVTQTPSHQVTQMGQEVILRCVPISNHLYFYWYRQILGQKVEFLVSFYNNEISEKSEIFDDQFSVERPDGSNFTLKIRSTKLEDSAMYFCASRGTGNTGELFFGEGSRLTVL.